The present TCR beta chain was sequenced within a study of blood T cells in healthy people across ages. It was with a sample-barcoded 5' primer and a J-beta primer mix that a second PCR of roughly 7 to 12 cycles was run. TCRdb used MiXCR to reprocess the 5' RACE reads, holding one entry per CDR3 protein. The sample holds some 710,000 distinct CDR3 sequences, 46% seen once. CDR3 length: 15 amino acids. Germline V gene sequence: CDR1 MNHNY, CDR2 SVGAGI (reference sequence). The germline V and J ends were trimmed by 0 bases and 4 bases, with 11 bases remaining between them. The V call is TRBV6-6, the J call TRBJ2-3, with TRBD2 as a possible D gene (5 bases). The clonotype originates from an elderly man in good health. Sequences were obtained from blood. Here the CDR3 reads CASSYSTIGADTQYF. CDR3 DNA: TGTGCCAGCAGTTACTCGACTATTGGGGCAGATACGCAGTATTTT.